The 28 T cell receptor beta chains below come from one sample, sequenced in a study of cytomegalovirus exposure and HLA in healthy donors. The study ran its PCR with 60 Vbeta and 13 Jbeta primers. The data were produced by immunoSEQ multiplex PCR, yet TCRdb's version contains in-frame clones alone and is incomplete. The repertoire holds approximately 170,000 clones, with roughly four fifths as singletons. Sequencing was done on a sample of PBMCs. Receptors originate from a female donor in good health and CMV-seronegative.

This clone was recorded a few times. V usage is TRBV19 and J usage is TRBJ2-1; 8 bases match TRBD1. CDR3 size: 16 residues. J lost 5 bases, V lost 5 bases, and 11 bases had no gene match. The V gene's germline CDR1 is LNHDA and CDR2 SQIVND (reference sequence). CDR3 DNA: TGTGCCAGTAGTTCCCCCGGTCACAGGGGGAACAATGAGCAGTTCTTC. It is translated as CASSSPGHRGNNEQFF.

CDR3 residues: CASSIDSTGANVLTF. The CDR3 bases are TGCGCCAGCAGCATCGACAGTACTGGGGCCAACGTCCTGACTTTC. The rearrangement joins TRBV5-1 to TRBJ2-6; D possibly corresponds to TRBD1 (5 bases). Germline-derived CDR1 and CDR2 are SGHRS and YFSETQ. V lost 4 bases and J lost 2, with 10 bases in between. CDR3 length: 15 amino acids.

The rearrangement links TRBV7-2 to TRBJ1-2, with a possible D match to TRBD1 (6 bases). V shed 5 bases and J shed 6 bases, with 19 bases lying between them. The CDR3 spans 15 residues. CDR1 is SGHTA and CDR2 is FQGNSA in the germline V gene. CDR3 residues: CASSPTRGAGDGYTF. The DNA of the CDR3 is TGTGCCAGCAGCCCCACCCGGGGGGCAGGAGATGGCTACACCTTC.

This clone was found a few times. Sequence at one end of the junction differs from germline and may be a read error. CDR3 protein: CASSYGQNLAKNSQYF. The CDR3 DNA follows: TGTGCCAGCAGCTACGGGCAGAATCTAGCCAAAAACAGTCAGTACTTC. This chain uses TRBV5-6 with TRBJ2-4, with D possibly matching TRBD2 (5 bases). CDR1 SGHDT and CDR2 YYEEEE come from the germline V gene. The CDR3 totals 16 residues. Full variable domain (remainder filled in from reference TRBV5-6 and TRBJ2-4): DAGVTQSPTHLIKTRGQQVTLRCSPKSGHDTVSWYQQALGQGPQFIFQYYEEEERQRGNFPDRFSGHQFPNYSSELNVNALLLGDSALYLCASSYGQNLAKNSQYFGAGTRLSVL.

J is TRBJ1-1 and V is TRBV29-1; perhaps TRBD1 as D (6 bases). V lost 3 bases to trimming and J lost 11 bases, with 19 bases between them. The germline CDR1 and CDR2 sequences are SQVTM and ANQGSEA. The CDR3 extends over 13 amino acids. The CDR3 reads CSVDRGKTGPAFF. The CDR3 DNA follows: TGCAGCGTTGATAGGGGGAAAACAGGCCCGGCTTTCTTT.

This clone was observed once. The chain joins TRBV9 to TRBJ2-7, with D unclear. Germline V gives CDR1 SGDLS, CDR2 YYNGEE. This CDR3 region has 15 residues. V shed 0 bases and J shed 0 bases, with 10 bases lying between them. The DNA for the CDR3 is TGTGCCAGCAGCGTAGTTCCTGCAGACTCCTACGAGCAGTACTTC. Its protein is CASSVVPADSYEQYF.

This chain joins TRBV7-3 and TRBJ2-1; 13 nucleotides align to TRBD2. Germline V gene lookup returns CDR1 SGHTA and CDR2 FQGTGA. The CDR3 runs 17 residues. With 0 bases clipped from V and 7 bases from J, the junction kept 6 bases outside the gene matches. The CDR3 DNA reads TGTGCCAGCAGCTTAACGTCCAGGACTAGCGGGAGTAATGAGCAGTTCTTC. This codes for CASSLTSRTSGSNEQFF.

The chain is built from TRBV4-3 and TRBJ2-2; D is uncertain. The CDR3 consists of 13 residues. Trimming cost V 3 bases and J 7 bases, with 9 bases left between them. Per the germline V gene, CDR1 is LGHNA and CDR2 is YSLEER. The CDR3 bases are TGCGCCAGCAGCCAGGGTTCAGGCGGGGAGCTGTTTTTT. Translated, it gives CASSQGSGGELFF.

The genes are TRBV7-8 and TRBJ1-1, with 9 positions matching TRBD1. Germline values: CDR1 SGHVS, CDR2 FQNEAQ. The CDR3 is 17 residues long. Trimming cost V 8 bases and J 4 bases; bases outside gene matches: 17. The CDR3 DNA is TGTGCCAGCGTGGCGGGACAGGGTGTGTTGTGGAGCACTGAAGCTTTCTTT. It is translated as CASVAGQGVLWSTEAFF.

In regard to this clone: Mismatch with germline at one junction end may stem from a read error. The gene calls are TRBV7-7 and TRBJ2-1, with a weak D call TRBD1 (5 bases). The germline V gene encodes CDR1 SSHAT and CDR2 FNYEAQ (reference sequence). This CDR3 is 15 amino acids long. The CDR3 region has the DNA TGTGCTAGCAGCTCAGGGCGCGGAATCAACACTGAGCAGTTCTTC. Translated: CASSSGRGINTEQFF.

The V and J genes are TRBV28 and TRBJ1-2; 9 bases align to TRBD1. V shed 5 bases and J 8 bases; nucleotides not matched to a gene: 15. CDR3 length equals 16 residues. The V gene's germline CDR1 is MDHEN and CDR2 SYDVKM. CDR3 amino acids: CASSPSGTGNFRGYTF. The CDR3 nucleotides are TGTGCCAGCAGTCCGAGCGGGACAGGGAACTTTCGGGGCTACACCTTC.

The rearrangement links TRBV27 to TRBJ1-1; 8 nucleotides agree with TRBD1. V gave up 4 bases and J gave up 6 bases; unmatched junction bases: 13. CDR1 and CDR2 from the germline V gene are MNHEY and SMNVEV (reference sequence). The CDR3 runs 16 residues. CDR3: CASSSIPGQGGAEAFF. CDR3 sequence (DNA): TGTGCCAGCAGTTCTATACCCGGACAGGGAGGAGCTGAAGCTTTCTTT.

This clone was picked up a small number of times. V gene TRBV4-1 combines with J gene TRBJ2-7, with 10 bases matching TRBD2. CDR3 length: 17 amino acids. After removal of 4 bases from V and 3 bases from J, the junction contained 12 bases not matched to a gene. Germline CDR1 and CDR2: MGHRA and YSYEKL. CDR3: CASSLTLPGLASYEQYF. For the CDR3, the DNA is TGCGCCAGCAGCCTTACCCTCCCGGGACTAGCGAGCTACGAGCAGTACTTC.

This clone was counted a few times. This chain joins TRBV7-3 and TRBJ1-2; no definite D call. Trimming left V 4 bases short and J 6 bases short, with 15 bases between. CDR1 SGHTA and CDR2 FQGTGA come from the germline V gene. The CDR3 is 14 amino acids. CDR3 region: CASSSSGRSDGYTF. The CDR3 DNA is TGTGCCAGCAGCTCCTCCGGGAGGTCGGATGGCTACACCTTC. Combining the CDR3 with reference TRBV7-3 and TRBJ1-2 gives the whole variable domain GAGVSQTPSNKVTEKGKYVELRCDPISGHTALYWYRQSLGQGPEFLIYFQGTGAADDSGLPNDRFFAVRPEGSVSTLKIQRTERGDSAVYLCASSSSGRSDGYTFGSGTRLTVV.

The gene calls are TRBV11-2 and TRBJ2-3, with D maybe TRBD2 (6 bases). This CDR3 comprises 17 residues. Trimming cost V 0 bases and J 1 base, with 14 bases left between them. Germline V gene data show CDR1 as SGHAT and CDR2 as FQNNGV. The CDR3 DNA is TGTGCCAGCAGCTTAGATGGAGGGGCGATTGGCACAGATACGCAGTATTTT. The encoded protein is CASSLDGGAIGTDTQYF.

The V gene is TRBV27, the J gene TRBJ2-5; 7 bases match TRBD2. The end of the DNA fits TRBJ2-7 better, so the J call may be wrong. This CDR3 comprises 14 residues. The germline gives CDR1 MNHEY, CDR2 SMNVEV (reference sequence). The CDR3 is CASSLAGDAYEQYF. CDR3 coding DNA: TGTGCCAGCAGTTTGGCGGGAGATGCCTACGAGCAGTACTTC.

The chain joins TRBV7-2 to TRBJ1-6; D is unresolved. CDR1 is SGHTA, CDR2 FQGNSA, per germline. Deletions cut 1 base from V and 6 bases from J, with 10 bases between. CDR3 length: 15 residues. In DNA, the CDR3 is TGTGCCAGCAGCTTAGGTGTCAGTGGTAATTCACCCCTCCACTTT. Translated: CASSLGVSGNSPLHF.

The rearrangement joins TRBV7-6 to TRBJ1-4; possible D gene TRBD1, 6 bases. Germline V gene lookup returns CDR1 SGHVS and CDR2 FNYEAQ. Trimming removed 5 bases from V and 4 bases from J, with 11 bases in between. The CDR3 totals 14 residues. The CDR3 here is CASSKTGVNEKLFF. DNA of the CDR3: TGTGCCAGCAGCAAGACAGGTGTTAATGAAAAACTGTTTTTT.

The chain couples TRBV6-4 to TRBJ1-1; a weak D match, TRBD1 (5 bases). CDR3 size: 17 residues. The V gene lost 0 bases and the J gene lost 1 base, with 15 bases spanning the gap. Germline CDR1 and CDR2: MRHNA and SNTAGT. For the CDR3, the DNA is TGTGCCAGCAGTGACTCTAGGAAGGCTAGGGGGAACACTGAAGCTTTCTTT. It translates to CASSDSRKARGNTEAFF.

The chain uses TRBV4-2 and TRBJ1-2, with 7 bases identical to TRBD1. Germline trimming cut 0 bases from V and 5 bases from J; bases unmatched to any gene: 3. The CDR3 loop spans 14 amino acids. CDR1 is LGHNA, CDR2 YNFKEQ, per germline. The CDR3 DNA reads TGTGCCAGCAGCCAAGATGCACAGGGGTATGGCTACACCTTC. This codes for CASSQDAQGYGYTF.

Details on this clone: The sample contains more than one DNA sequence encoding this CDR3. This chain uses TRBV9 with TRBJ1-1; D is unclear. The CDR3 spans 13 residues. Between the trimmed V and J ends, which lost 2 bases and 1 base, there was a span of 6 bases. Germline V CDR1 and CDR2: SGDLS, YYNGEE. The CDR3 DNA is TGTGCCAGCAGCGTTGCGTCGAACACTGAAGCTTTCTTT. It yields the protein CASSVASNTEAFF.

This clone showed up just once. The V call is TRBV6-5, the J call TRBJ2-3; no clear D gene. This CDR3 contains 15 residues. The V gene's germline CDR1 is MNHEY and CDR2 SVGAGI. V gave up 6 bases and J gave up 2 bases, with 15 bases separating them. In DNA form, the CDR3 reads TGTGCCAGCAGCCCCCGAGGTAGCATCACAGATACGCAGTATTTT. It encodes CASSPRGSITDTQYF.

This clone was detected only a few times. The CDR3 loop reads CSAPVRSEAFF. The CDR3, as DNA: TGCAGTGCCCCCGTCAGGTCTGAAGCTTTCTTT. The chain employs TRBV20-1 and TRBJ1-1; unclear D gene. V was cut by 6 bases and J by 6 bases, with 11 bases left in between. The CDR3 totals 11 residues. CDR1 DFQATT and CDR2 SNEGSKA come from the germline V gene (reference sequence).

The chain carries TRBV7-2 and TRBJ2-5; a possible D gene is TRBD2 (7 bases). Germline V gene data show CDR1 as SGHTA and CDR2 as FQGNSA. V was shortened by 1 base and J by 4 bases, with 13 bases between the two germline ends. This CDR3 is built from 15 residues. The chain's CDR3 is CASSLVGGPLETQYF. In DNA, the CDR3 is TGTGCCAGCAGCTTAGTCGGGGGGCCCTTAGAGACCCAGTACTTC. Based on the CDR3 plus reference TRBV7-2 and TRBJ2-5, the full variable domain is GAGVSQSPSNKVTEKGKDVELRCDPISGHTALYWYRQSLGQGLEFLIYFQGNSAPDKSGLPSDRFSAERTGGSVSTLTIQRTQQEDSAVYLCASSLVGGPLETQYFGPGTRLLVL.

V gene TRBV27 combines with J gene TRBJ2-7; the D is unclear. The V gene lost 1 base and the J gene lost 5 bases, with 18 bases spanning the gap. The V gene's germline CDR1 is MNHEY and CDR2 SMNVEV (reference sequence). The CDR3 has 16 residues. In DNA form, the CDR3 reads TGTGCCAGCAGTTTATACCTATCGGATAGCCACCACGAGCAGTACTTC. Its translation is CASSLYLSDSHHEQYF.

The gene calls are TRBV5-6 and TRBJ1-1, with D possibly matching TRBD1 (6 bases). The CDR3 covers 14 residues. The germline V gene encodes CDR1 SGHDT and CDR2 YYEEEE. V lost 0 bases and J 0 bases, leaving 6 bases between the germline ends. CDR3 in amino acids: CASSLGQVNTEAFF. The CDR3 nucleotides read TGTGCCAGCAGCTTGGGACAGGTGAACACTGAAGCTTTCTTT.

This clone has more than one count but fewer than ten. The rearrangement uses TRBV5-6 and TRBJ2-7, with D possibly TRBD1 on 6 matching bases. The CDR3 covers 19 residues. In germline, CDR1 is SGHDT, CDR2 YYEEEE. Trimming removed 0 bases from V and 0 bases from J, with 22 bases in between. The DNA for the CDR3 is TGTGCCAGCAGCTTGGCGTACAAGTGGGGGAGACAGGCCTCCTACGAGCAGTACTTC. Its protein product is CASSLAYKWGRQASYEQYF.

The table lists this clone with a count of one. The CDR3 is CASERELNTEAFF. The CDR3 DNA reads TGTGCCAGCGAGCGAGAATTGAACACTGAAGCTTTCTTT. This chain uses TRBV2 with TRBJ1-1; no definite D call. Trimming removed 8 bases at V and 0 bases at J, with 10 bases between. This CDR3 has 13 residues. Germline V lookup: CDR1 SNHLY, CDR2 FYNNEI.